Listed below are T cell receptor beta chains from one sample, sequenced in a study of T cell clonotyping in hematopoietic cell transplantation. Here immunoSEQ multiplex PCR was the method, and the copy in TCRdb shows in-frame clones only, minus some. The data show several thousand clones, with about 88% seen just once and 25% to 30% held by the top ten. The source material was peripheral blood mononuclear cells, sampled before stem cell transplant. The receptors were sampled from a woman aged 60-70 years with acute myeloid leukemia. Some clones in this sample may be carry-over from other donors' samples. Each CDR3 is given with its conserved first and last residue. The D gene is left open where the match is weak. The size of a clone is reported for some rows only, either as once, few or many, or as a class for expanded clones.

v_call: TRBV7-3
clone_size: .
d_call: .
j_call: TRBJ2-2
cdr3_nt: TGTGCCAGCCGACTTGGCACCGGGGAGCTGTTTTTT
cdr3_aa: CASRLGTGELFF

v_call: TRBV30
clone_size: once
d_call: .
j_call: TRBJ1-2
cdr3_nt: TGTGCCTGGAGTGCCGCGAACCGGGACACAATGAACTATGGCTACACCTTC
cdr3_aa: CAWSAANRDTMNYGYTF

v_call: TRBV5-1
clone_size: .
d_call: TRBD2
j_call: TRBJ2-5
cdr3_nt: TGCGCCAGCACTCCCTGGACTAGCGGGAGGGAAGAGACCCAGTACTTC
cdr3_aa: CASTPWTSGREETQYF

v_call: TRBV7-9
clone_size: .
d_call: .
j_call: TRBJ2-3
cdr3_nt: TGTGCCAGCAGCCCGGGGACCGCCCGCTTCAGGTATTTT
cdr3_aa: CASSPGTARFRYF

v_call: TRBV2
clone_size: .
d_call: .
j_call: TRBJ2-3
cdr3_nt: TGTGCCAGCACCTTGGAACGCACAGATACGCAGTATTTT
cdr3_aa: CASTLERTDTQYF

v_call: TRBV28
clone_size: .
d_call: .
j_call: TRBJ1-2
cdr3_nt: TGTGCCAGCAGCGTGGGACCAAGTCGTGGCTACACCTTC
cdr3_aa: CASSVGPSRGYTF

v_call: TRBV10-3
clone_size: once
d_call: .
j_call: TRBJ2-5
cdr3_nt: TGTGCCATCAGTGGGGGGGAGACCCAGTACTTC
cdr3_aa: CAISGGETQYF

v_call: TRBV19
clone_size: .
d_call: TRBD1
j_call: TRBJ2-3
cdr3_nt: TGTGCCAGTAGTATTCCGACAGGGCCCCTCACAGATACGCAGTATTTT
cdr3_aa: CASSIPTGPLTDTQYF

v_call: TRBV7-2
clone_size: .
d_call: .
j_call: TRBJ2-1
cdr3_nt: TGTGCCAGCAGCGGGGGTTGGGACTTCGACAATGAGCAGTTCTTC
cdr3_aa: CASSGGWDFDNEQFF

v_call: TRBV27
clone_size: .
d_call: TRBD2
j_call: TRBJ2-1
cdr3_nt: TGTGCCAGCAGTCCCCTTAGCGGGAGTTTTTACGGTGAGCAGTTCTTC
cdr3_aa: CASSPLSGSFYGEQFF

v_call: TRBV11-2
clone_size: .
d_call: .
j_call: TRBJ2-5
cdr3_nt: TGTGCCAGCAGCGGGACCAAAGAGACCCAGTACTTC
cdr3_aa: CASSGTKETQYF

v_call: TRBV2
clone_size: large
d_call: .
j_call: TRBJ2-2
cdr3_nt: TGTGCCAGCAGTGAGGACTATTACACCGGGGAGCTGTTTTTT
cdr3_aa: CASSEDYYTGELFF